This T cell receptor (beta chain) emerged from a study of PD-1 blockade in classical Hodgkin lymphoma. The repertoire was sequenced with immunoSEQ multiplex PCR; TCRdb's copy has only in-frame clones and lacks some. Of about 100,000 clones listed, about 89% are singletons. In every patient, relapse followed autologous stem cell transplantation, while exposure to brentuximab vedotin differed. Patients' outcomes at their best amounted to complete response, partial response or progressive disease. The V end was cut by 0 bases, the J end by 0 bases, with 10 bases between. CDR1 is SGDLS and CDR2 is YYNGEE in the germline V gene. The CDR3 consists of 16 residues.

The chain uses TRBV9 and TRBJ1-3; D remains unclear. The origin of this receptor is a human donor with classical Hodgkin lymphoma. This specimen was peripheral blood mononuclear cells (PBMCs), taken before the second cycle of nivolumab. CDR3 protein: CASSVEPQGSGNTIYF. The CDR3, as DNA: TGTGCCAGCAGCGTAGAGCCCCAAGGCTCTGGAAACACCATATATTTT.